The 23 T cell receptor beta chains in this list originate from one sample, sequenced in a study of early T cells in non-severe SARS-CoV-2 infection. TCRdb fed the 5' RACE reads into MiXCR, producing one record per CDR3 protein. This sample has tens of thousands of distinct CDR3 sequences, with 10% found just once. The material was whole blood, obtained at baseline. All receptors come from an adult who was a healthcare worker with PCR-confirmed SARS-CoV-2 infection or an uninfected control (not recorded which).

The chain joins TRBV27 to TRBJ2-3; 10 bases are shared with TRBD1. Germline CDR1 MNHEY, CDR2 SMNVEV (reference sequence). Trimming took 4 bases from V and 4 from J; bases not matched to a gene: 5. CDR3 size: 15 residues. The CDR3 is CASSWGQGIPDTQYF. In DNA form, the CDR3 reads TGTGCCAGCAGTTGGGGACAGGGGATCCCAGATACGCAGTATTTT.

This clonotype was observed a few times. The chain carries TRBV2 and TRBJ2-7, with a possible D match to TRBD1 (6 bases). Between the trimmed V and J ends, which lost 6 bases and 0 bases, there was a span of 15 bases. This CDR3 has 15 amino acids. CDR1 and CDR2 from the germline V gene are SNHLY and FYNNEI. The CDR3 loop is CASSPARGNSYEQYF. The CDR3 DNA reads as TGTGCCAGCAGCCCGGCGAGGGGGAACTCCTACGAGCAGTACTTC.

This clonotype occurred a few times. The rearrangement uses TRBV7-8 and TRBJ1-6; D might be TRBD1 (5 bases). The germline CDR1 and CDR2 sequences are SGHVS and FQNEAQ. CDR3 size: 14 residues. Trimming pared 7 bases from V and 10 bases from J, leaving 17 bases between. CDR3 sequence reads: CASKRRDSLSPLHF. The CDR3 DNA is TGTGCCAGCAAACGGAGGGACTCTCTCTCACCCCTCCACTTT. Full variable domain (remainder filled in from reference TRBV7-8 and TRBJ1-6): GAGVSQSPRYKVAKRGQDVALRCDPISGHVSLFWYQQALGQGPEFLTYFQNEAQLDKSGLPSDRFFAERPEGSVSTLKIQRTQQEDSAVYLCASKRRDSLSPLHFGNGTRLTVT.

CDR3 coding DNA: TGCAGTGCCCTTAGGCCTCAGGGTTGGGCAGATACGCAGTATTTT. This translates into CSALRPQGWADTQYF. This rearrangement joins TRBV20-1 to TRBJ2-3, with D perhaps matching TRBD1 (5 bases). V was pared by 6 bases and J by 4 bases, with 20 bases between. The CDR3 has 15 amino acids. The germline V gene has CDR1 DFQATT and CDR2 SNEGSKA (reference sequence).

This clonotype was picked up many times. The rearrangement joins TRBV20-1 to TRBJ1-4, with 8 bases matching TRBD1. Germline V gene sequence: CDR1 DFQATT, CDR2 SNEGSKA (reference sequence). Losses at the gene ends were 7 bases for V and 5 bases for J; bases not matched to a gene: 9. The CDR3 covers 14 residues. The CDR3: CSGRTGRENEKLFF. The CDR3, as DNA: TGCAGTGGCCGGACAGGGCGGGAAAATGAAAAACTGTTTTTT.

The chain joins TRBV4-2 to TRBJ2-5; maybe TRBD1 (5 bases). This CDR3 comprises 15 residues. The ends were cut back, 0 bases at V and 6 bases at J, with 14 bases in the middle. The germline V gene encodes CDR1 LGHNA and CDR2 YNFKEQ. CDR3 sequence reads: CASSQDLAGSKTQYF. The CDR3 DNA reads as TGTGCCAGCAGCCAAGATCTCGCAGGGTCAAAGACCCAGTACTTC.

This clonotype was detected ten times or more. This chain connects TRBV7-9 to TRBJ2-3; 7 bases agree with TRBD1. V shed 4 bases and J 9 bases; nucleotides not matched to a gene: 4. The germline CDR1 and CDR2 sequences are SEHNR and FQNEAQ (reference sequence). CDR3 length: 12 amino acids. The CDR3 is CASSYDRDTQYF. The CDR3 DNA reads TGTGCCAGCAGCTACGACAGGGACACGCAGTATTTT.

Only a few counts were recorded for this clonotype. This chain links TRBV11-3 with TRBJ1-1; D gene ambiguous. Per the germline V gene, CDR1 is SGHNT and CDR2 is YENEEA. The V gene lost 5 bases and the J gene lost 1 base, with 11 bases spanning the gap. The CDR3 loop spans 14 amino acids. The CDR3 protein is CASSLMARNTEAFF. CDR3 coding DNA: TGTGCCAGCAGCCTTATGGCCCGGAACACTGAAGCTTTCTTT.

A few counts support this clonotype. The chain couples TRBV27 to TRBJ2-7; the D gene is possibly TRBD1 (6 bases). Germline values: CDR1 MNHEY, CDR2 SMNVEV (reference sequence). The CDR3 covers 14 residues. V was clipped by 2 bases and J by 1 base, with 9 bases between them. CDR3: CASSLGTRSYEQYF. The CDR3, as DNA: TGTGCCAGCAGTTTAGGGACACGGTCCTACGAGCAGTACTTC.

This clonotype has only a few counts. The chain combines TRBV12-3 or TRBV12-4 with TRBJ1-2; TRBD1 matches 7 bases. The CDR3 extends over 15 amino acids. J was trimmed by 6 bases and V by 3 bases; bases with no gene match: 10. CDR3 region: CASSFRGQNQDGYTF. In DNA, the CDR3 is TGTGCCAGCAGTTTTAGGGGACAGAACCAGGATGGCTACACCTTC.

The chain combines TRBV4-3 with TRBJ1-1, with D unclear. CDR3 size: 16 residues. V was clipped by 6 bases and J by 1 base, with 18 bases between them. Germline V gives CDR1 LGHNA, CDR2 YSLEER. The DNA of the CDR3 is TGCGCCAGCAGTTTCGCGGAGGGCCTGGGGAACACTGAAGCTTTCTTT. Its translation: CASSFAEGLGNTEAFF.

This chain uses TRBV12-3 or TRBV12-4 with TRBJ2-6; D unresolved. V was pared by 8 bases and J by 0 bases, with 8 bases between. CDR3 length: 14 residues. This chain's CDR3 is CASSTRSGANVLTF. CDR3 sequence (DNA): TGTGCCAGCTCCACGCGCTCTGGGGCCAACGTCCTGACTTTC.

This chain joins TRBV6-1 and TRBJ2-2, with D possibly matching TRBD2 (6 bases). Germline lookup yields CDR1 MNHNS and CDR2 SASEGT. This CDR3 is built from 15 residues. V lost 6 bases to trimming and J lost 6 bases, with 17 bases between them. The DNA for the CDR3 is TGTGCCAGCAGCCCCGACGGGGGTAAGGCCGGGGAGCTGTTTTTT. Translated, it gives CASSPDGGKAGELFF.

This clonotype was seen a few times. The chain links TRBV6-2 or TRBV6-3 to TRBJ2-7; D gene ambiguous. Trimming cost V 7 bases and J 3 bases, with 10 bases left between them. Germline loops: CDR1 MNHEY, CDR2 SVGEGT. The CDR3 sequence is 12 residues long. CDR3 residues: CASTSSVYEQYF. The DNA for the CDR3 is TGTGCCAGCACCTCGAGCGTCTACGAGCAGTACTTC.

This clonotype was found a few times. The CDR3 DNA sequence: TGCGCCAGCAGCACAGGACAGCGGAATGAGCAGTTCTTC. It specifies CASSTGQRNEQFF. The V call is TRBV5-1, the J call TRBJ2-1, with a weak D call TRBD1 (6 bases). The germline V and J ends were trimmed by 4 bases and 7 bases, with 12 bases remaining between them. CDR1 and CDR2 from the germline V gene are SGHRS and YFSETQ. The CDR3 covers 13 residues.

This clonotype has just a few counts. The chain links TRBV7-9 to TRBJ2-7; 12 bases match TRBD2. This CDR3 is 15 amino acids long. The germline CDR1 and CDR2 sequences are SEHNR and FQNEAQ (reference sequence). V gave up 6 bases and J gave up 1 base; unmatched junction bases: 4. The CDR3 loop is CASRRTSGTSYEQYF. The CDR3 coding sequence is TGTGCCAGCAGGAGGACTAGCGGGACATCCTACGAGCAGTACTTC.

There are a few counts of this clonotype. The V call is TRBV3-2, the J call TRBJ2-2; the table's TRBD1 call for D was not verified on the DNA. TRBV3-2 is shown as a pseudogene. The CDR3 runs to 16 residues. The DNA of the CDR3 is TGTGCCAGCAGCCAGCTGGACAGGGGGCACACCGGGGAGCTGTTTTTT. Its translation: CASSQLDRGHTGELFF.

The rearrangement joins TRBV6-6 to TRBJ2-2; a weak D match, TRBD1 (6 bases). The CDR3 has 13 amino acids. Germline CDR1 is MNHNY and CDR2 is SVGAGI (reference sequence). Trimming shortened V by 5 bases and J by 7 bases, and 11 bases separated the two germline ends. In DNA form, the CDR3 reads TGTGCCAGCAGTCCGTCCAGGGGCGGGGAGCTGTTTTTT. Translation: CASSPSRGGELFF.

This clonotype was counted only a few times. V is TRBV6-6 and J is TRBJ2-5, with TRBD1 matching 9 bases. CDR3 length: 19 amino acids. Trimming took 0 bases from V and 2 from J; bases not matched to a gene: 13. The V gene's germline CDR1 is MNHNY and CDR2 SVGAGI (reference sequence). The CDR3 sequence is CASSYSRQGDRVLQETQYF. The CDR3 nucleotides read TGTGCCAGCAGTTACTCCCGACAGGGGGACCGGGTTTTGCAAGAGACCCAGTACTTC.

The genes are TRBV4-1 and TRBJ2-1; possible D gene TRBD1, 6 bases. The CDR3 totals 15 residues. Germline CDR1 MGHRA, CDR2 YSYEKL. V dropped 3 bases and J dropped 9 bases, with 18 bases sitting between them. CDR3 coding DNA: TGCGCCAGCAGCCACCCGGCCGGACAGCCCAGTGAGCAGTTCTTC. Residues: CASSHPAGQPSEQFF.

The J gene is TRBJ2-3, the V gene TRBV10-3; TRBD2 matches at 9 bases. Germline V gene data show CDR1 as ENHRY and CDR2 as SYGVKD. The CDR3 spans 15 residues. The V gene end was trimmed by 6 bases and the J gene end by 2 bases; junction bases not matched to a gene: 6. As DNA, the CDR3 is TGTGCCATCAGCGCTAGCGGGGAGACCACAGATACGCAGTATTTT. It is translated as CAISASGETTDTQYF.

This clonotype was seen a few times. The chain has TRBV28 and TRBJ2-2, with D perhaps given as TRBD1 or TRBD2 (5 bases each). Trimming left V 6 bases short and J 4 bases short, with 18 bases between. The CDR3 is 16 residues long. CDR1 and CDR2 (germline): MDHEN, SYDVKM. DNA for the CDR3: TGTGCCAGCAGACCCATTCAAGCCGGGGCCACCGGGGAGCTGTTTTTT. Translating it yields CASRPIQAGATGELFF.

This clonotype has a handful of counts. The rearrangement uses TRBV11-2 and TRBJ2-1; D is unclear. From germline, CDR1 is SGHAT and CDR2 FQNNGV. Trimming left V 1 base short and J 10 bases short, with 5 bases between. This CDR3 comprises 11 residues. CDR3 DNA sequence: TGTGCCAGCAGCTTAGCACAGGAGCAGTTCTTC. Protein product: CASSLAQEQFF.